Listed below are T cell receptor beta chains from one sample, sequenced in a study of cytomegalovirus exposure and HLA in healthy donors. Assay: immunoSEQ multiplex PCR; the TCRdb copy retains only in-frame clones and omits some. The sample has about 190,000 clones; approximately 80% are singletons. Specimen: PBMCs. All receptors derive from a woman under 40 in good health and CMV-seropositive. Both conserved end residues are part of each CDR3. Fields, in order: J gene, V gene, D gene, clone size, CDR3 protein, CDR3 DNA. D genes are given only for firm matches. Size tells how often a clone was seen (once, few, many) or the class of an expanded clone, and some rows leave it out.

>TRBJ2-1|TRBV5-1|TRBD1|once
CASEGPGQVHPHEQFF
TGCGCCTCCGAGGGACCAGGACAGGTCCATCCCCATGAGCAGTTCTTC
>TRBJ1-6|TRBV6-1|TRBD1|-
CASSLQGVENSPLHF
TGTGCCAGCAGTTTACAGGGGGTGGAGAATTCACCCCTCCACTTT
>TRBJ2-2|TRBV5-1|TRBD1|-
CASSLVGGAVNTGELFF
TGCGCCAGCAGCTTGGTAGGGGGCGCAGTGAACACCGGGGAGCTGTTTTTT
>TRBJ2-5|TRBV4-3|-|-
CASSQEPLGATLETQYF
TGCGCCAGCAGCCAAGAACCGTTGGGGGCGACCCTGGAGACCCAGTACTTC
>TRBJ2-5|TRBV10-3|-|once
CAISGGSSASAGETQYF
TGTGCCATCAGTGGGGGGTCTAGCGCGTCTGCGGGAGAGACCCAGTACTTC
>TRBJ2-7|TRBV19|TRBD1|few
CASSSQGAYEQYF
TGTGCCAGTAGTAGTCAGGGGGCGTACGAGCAGTACTTC
>TRBJ1-2|TRBV30|TRBD1|-
CAFDLQGAGGYTF
TGTGCCTTCGACCTCCAGGGGGCGGGAGGCTACACCTTC
>TRBJ2-7|TRBV4-1|-|-
CASSQRQGTYEQYF
TGCGCCAGCAGCCAACGGCAGGGGACCTACGAGCAGTACTTC
>TRBJ2-7|TRBV4-1|TRBD2|-
CASRPGTSGSSYEQYF
TGCGCCAGCAGACCCGGGACTAGCGGAAGCTCCTACGAGCAGTACTTC
>TRBJ2-2|TRBV7-7|TRBD2|-
CASSPLPPAGRAGELFF
TGTGCTAGCAGCCCCTTACCCCCAGCGGGAAGGGCCGGGGAGCTGTTTTTT
>TRBJ2-1|TRBV4-1|TRBD2|-
CASSQDLAASYNEQFF
TGCGCCAGCAGCCAAGATCTAGCGGCCTCCTACAATGAGCAGTTCTTC
>TRBJ1-4|TRBV28|-|-
CASSLDSFREKLFF
TGTGCCAGCAGTCTGGACAGCTTCCGTGAAAAACTGTTTTTT
>TRBJ2-1|TRBV6-1|TRBD2|-
CASSEGTGGVGQFF
TGTGCCAGCAGTGAAGGGACGGGAGGAGTTGGTCAGTTCTTC
>TRBJ2-1|TRBV25-1|TRBD2|few
CASSPRGGRTPLREQFF
TGTGCCAGCAGTCCGCGGGGGGGCCGTACCCCTCTGCGTGAGCAGTTCTTC
>TRBJ1-6|TRBV5-5|-|-
CASSFQGTGSPLHF
TGTGCCAGCAGCTTCCAGGGGACGGGTTCACCCCTCCACTTT
>TRBJ2-7|TRBV4-2|-|-
CASSQVRATRPPHEQYF
TGTGCCAGCAGCCAAGTAAGAGCCACTAGGCCGCCACACGAGCAGTACTTC
>TRBJ2-2|TRBV19|-|-
CASSISSAGELFF
TGTGCCAGTAGTATAAGCTCTGCCGGGGAGCTGTTTTTT
>TRBJ2-3|TRBV7-3|TRBD1|once
CASSRTGTTDTQYF
TGTGCCAGCAGCCGGACAGGAACCACAGATACGCAGTATTTT
>TRBJ1-1|TRBV7-9|-|once
CASSKPSGAEAFF
TGTGCCAGCAGTAAACCGTCGGGGGCTGAAGCTTTCTTT
>TRBJ2-7|TRBV11-2|-|-
CASSLERTENEQYF
TGTGCCAGCAGCTTAGAAAGGACTGAGAACGAGCAGTACTTC
>TRBJ2-1|TRBV5-1|-|-
CASSLVTVGYNEQFF
TGCGCCAGCAGCTTGGTCACAGTGGGTTACAATGAGCAGTTCTTC
>TRBJ2-2|TRBV27|-|-
CASSRGGGGAGGELFF
TGTGCCAGCAGCCGGGGGGGAGGGGGCGCCGGCGGGGAGCTGTTTTTT
>TRBJ2-7|TRBV7-9|-|-
CASSPPGNYEQYF
TGTGCCAGCAGCCCTCCGGGAAACTACGAGCAGTACTTC
>TRBJ2-7|TRBV19|-|-
CASTLTLDGEQYF
TGTGCCAGTACCCTGACACTAGATGGCGAGCAGTACTTC
>TRBJ2-3|TRBV9|-|once
CASSVTSTDTQYF
TGTGCCAGCAGCGTTACAAGCACAGATACGCAGTATTTT
>TRBJ2-3|TRBV6-5|TRBD2|-
CASSLLAGGPNTQYF
TGTGCCAGCAGTTTACTAGCGGGGGGGCCTAATACGCAGTATTTT
>TRBJ2-1|TRBV28|-|-
CASSGPRGREQFF
TGTGCCAGCAGTGGCCCAAGAGGGAGGGAGCAGTTCTTC
>TRBJ2-2|TRBV19|TRBD1|-
CASSLRQGRSGELFF
TGTGCCAGTAGTCTTAGACAGGGGCGGTCCGGGGAGCTGTTTTTT
>TRBJ2-3|TRBV5-8|-|-
CASSLANTDTQYF
TGTGCCAGCAGCTTGGCCAACACAGATACGCAGTATTTT
>TRBJ1-4|TRBV28|TRBD1|-
CASSPDRGRGEKLFF
TGTGCCAGCAGTCCCGACAGGGGGCGCGGTGAAAAACTGTTTTTT
>TRBJ1-4|TRBV5-1|-|-
CASRQGATNEKLFF
TGCGCCAGCAGACAGGGAGCAACTAATGAAAAACTGTTTTTT
>TRBJ1-2|TRBV28|-|-
CASPQDGYTF
TGTGCCAGCCCCCAGGATGGCTACACCTTC
>TRBJ2-5|TRBV19|TRBD2|-
CASSAGTSGRETQYF
TGTGCCAGTAGTGCCGGGACTAGCGGGAGGGAGACCCAGTACTTC
>TRBJ2-1|TRBV29-1|TRBD2|-
CSVEIGGRAYNEQFF
TGCAGCGTTGAAATTGGCGGGAGGGCTTACAATGAGCAGTTCTTC
>TRBJ2-7|TRBV5-1|TRBD2|once
CASSETSGRYEQYF
TGCGCCAGCAGTGAAACTAGCGGGCGGTACGAGCAGTACTTC
>TRBJ1-1|TRBV5-1|TRBD1|-
CASMPDRGATEAFF
TGCGCCAGCATGCCCGACAGGGGAGCCACTGAAGCTTTCTTT
>TRBJ2-1|TRBV11-2|-|once
CASTPGPSYNEQFF
TGTGCCAGCACCCCAGGCCCCTCCTACAATGAGCAGTTCTTC